These 27 T cell receptor beta chains were sequenced from one sample in a study of T cell responses to AZD1222 COVID-19 vaccine. TCRdb keeps only in-frame clones here, not all; method: immunoSEQ multiplex PCR. The sample includes 150,000 or so clones, roughly 92% of them seen just once. The sequences come from peripheral blood, collected 28 days after the second AZD1222 dose. Receptors were obtained from an adult who received the AZD1222 COVID-19 vaccine.

The genes are TRBV12-3 or TRBV12-4 and TRBJ2-7, with 8 bases that match TRBD1. The CDR3 spans 13 residues. V dropped 6 bases and J dropped 6; count of bases not matched to a gene: 7. CDR3 amino acids: CASSRTGYLEQYF. The CDR3 DNA sequence: TGTGCCAGCAGCCGGACAGGGTATCTCGAGCAGTACTTC.

The rearrangement links TRBV6-5 to TRBJ2-2; D is undetermined. Trimming took off 1 base at V and 3 bases at J, with 3 bases between the two ends. CDR3 length: 13 residues. Germline CDR1 MNHEY, CDR2 SVGAGI. The CDR3 nucleotides read TGTGCCAGCAGTTACTACTACACCGGGGAGCTGTTTTTT. The encoded protein is CASSYYYTGELFF.

This rearrangement joins TRBV11-2 to TRBJ1-6; TRBD1 might be the D (5 bases). The CDR3 contains 14 residues. CDR1 is SGHAT, CDR2 FQNNGV, per germline. Trimming left V 4 bases short and J 10 bases short, with 14 bases between. The CDR3 region has the DNA TGTGCCAGCAGCTACCTCGGGGCACCGTCACCCCTCCACTTT. It yields the protein CASSYLGAPSPLHF.

The chain employs TRBV4-1 and TRBJ1-1; D not resolved. Germline CDR1 is MGHRA and CDR2 is YSYEKL. V lost 4 bases and J 4 bases, leaving 16 bases between the germline ends. The CDR3 runs to 15 residues. CDR3 coding DNA: TGCGCCAGCAGCCTACCCGGGAGATCAGGCACTGAAGCTTTCTTT. Amino acids: CASSLPGRSGTEAFF.

The rearrangement links TRBV6-1 to TRBJ1-2; 9 nucleotides align to TRBD1. J lost 7 bases, V lost 3 bases, and 12 bases had no gene match. The CDR3 consists of 16 residues. In germline, CDR1 is MNHNS, CDR2 SASEGT. The CDR3: CASSEIVWTGEFGYTF. The CDR3 nucleotides are TGTGCCAGCAGTGAGATCGTTTGGACAGGGGAGTTTGGCTACACCTTC.

The chain is built from TRBV27 and TRBJ2-3, with D possibly TRBD2 on 7 matching bases. The CDR3 loop spans 16 amino acids. Germline CDR1 and CDR2: MNHEY and SMNVEV (reference sequence). V was pared by 5 bases and J by 3 bases, with 18 bases between. CDR3 residues: CASSPIRGRGTDTQYF. The CDR3 region has the DNA TGTGCCAGCAGTCCCATTAGGGGGAGGGGAACAGATACGCAGTATTTT.

The V gene is TRBV7-9, the J gene TRBJ1-3; tentative D call: TRBD1 (5 bases). Trimming took 5 bases from V and 0 from J, leaving 14 bases between them. Germline V CDR1 and CDR2: SEHNR, FQNEAQ (reference sequence). This CDR3 is built from 16 residues. CDR3 bases: TGTGCCAGCAGCCTCCAGGGTGGGGTCTCTGGAAACACCATATATTTT. This codes for CASSLQGGVSGNTIYF.

The chain combines TRBV9 with TRBJ2-7; the D is unclear. Germline V lookup: CDR1 SGDLS, CDR2 YYNGEE. There are 8 residues in the CDR3. This chain's CDR3 is CASSGTVV. The CDR3 DNA sequence: TGTGCCAGCAGCGGAACCGTGGTC.

The V gene is TRBV2, the J gene TRBJ2-7; 11 bases are a match to TRBD2. From germline, CDR1 is SNHLY and CDR2 FYNNEI. Trimming removed 6 bases from V and 4 bases from J; junction bases left unmatched: 2. The CDR3 extends over 13 amino acids. The DNA for the CDR3 is TGTGCCAGCAGAGGGACTAGCGGATACGAGCAGTACTTC. Its translation is CASRGTSGYEQYF.

J is TRBJ1-2 and V is TRBV19; 11 nucleotides align to TRBD1. CDR3 length equals 13 residues. In germline, CDR1 is LNHDA, CDR2 SQIVND (reference sequence). With V trimmed by 3 bases and J by 7 bases, 1 base remained unmatched. The CDR3 spells CASSMDRGLGYTF. For the CDR3, the DNA is TGTGCCAGTAGTATGGACAGGGGGCTTGGCTACACCTTC.

J is TRBJ2-7 and V is TRBV7-2, with D hard to call. The CDR3 has 15 residues. The V end lost 1 base, the J end lost 0 bases, and 10 bases lay between the germline ends. Germline CDR1 SGHTA, CDR2 FQGNSA. The CDR3 DNA reads TGTGCCAGCAGCTTAGGAACGGCGAGCTCCTACGAGCAGTACTTC. It is translated as CASSLGTASSYEQYF. The whole variable domain, remainder taken from reference TRBV7-2 and TRBJ2-7, is GAGVSQSPSNKVTEKGKDVELRCDPISGHTALYWYRQSLGQGLEFLIYFQGNSAPDKSGLPSDRFSAERTGGSVSTLTIQRTQQEDSAVYLCASSLGTASSYEQYFGPGTRLTVT.

J is TRBJ1-2 and V is TRBV9; D is unclear. This CDR3 has 14 amino acids. Trimming removed 0 bases at V and 4 bases at J, with 10 bases between. Germline loops: CDR1 SGDLS, CDR2 YYNGEE. The CDR3 loop reads CASSVVLAGYGYTF. In nucleotides, the CDR3 is TGTGCCAGCAGCGTAGTTTTGGCGGGCTATGGCTACACCTTC. Variable domain in full (rest from reference TRBV9 and TRBJ1-2): DSGVTQTPKHLITATGQRVTLRCSPRSGDLSVYWYQQSLDQGLQFLIQYYNGEERAKGNILERFSAQQFPDLHSELNLSSLELGDSALYFCASSVVLAGYGYTFGSGTRLTVV.

V is TRBV12-5 and J is TRBJ1-2; 8 bases are a match to TRBD1. V gave up 7 bases and J gave up 6 bases; unmatched junction bases: 10. Per the germline V gene, CDR1 is LGHNT and CDR2 is FRNRAP. This CDR3 comprises 14 residues. The CDR3 here is CASATGQGRDGYTF. As DNA, the CDR3 is TGTGCTAGTGCCACCGGACAGGGACGGGATGGCTACACCTTC.

The V call is TRBV28, the J call TRBJ2-3; D remains ambiguous. Germline assignment: CDR1 MDHEN and CDR2 SYDVKM. The V end lost 2 bases, the J end lost 7 bases, and 4 bases lay between the germline ends. The CDR3 has 11 residues. The CDR3 DNA reads TGTGCCAGCAGTTTAGGCTATACGCAGTATTTT. Amino acids: CASSLGYTQYF.

The rearrangement joins TRBV18 to TRBJ1-1; 8 bases fit TRBD1. CDR3 length: 15 amino acids. CDR1 is KGHSH, CDR2 LQKENI, per germline. Trimming at V came to 2 bases and at J to 3 bases, leaving 5 bases not matched to a gene. The CDR3 coding sequence is TGTGCCAGCTCACCATTTAAGACAGGGGACACTGAAGCTTTCTTT. Amino acid sequence: CASSPFKTGDTEAFF.

This clone was counted once. The chain joins TRBV6-1 to TRBJ2-3; the D call may be TRBD1 or TRBD2 (5 bases each). Germline loops: CDR1 MNHNS, CDR2 SASEGT. This CDR3 has 16 amino acids. Trimming left V 2 bases short and J 1 base short, with 13 bases between. The CDR3 region is CASSEKRGVGTDTQYF. The CDR3, as DNA: TGTGCCAGCAGTGAAAAGAGGGGTGTCGGCACAGATACGCAGTATTTT.

This chain joins TRBV10-3 and TRBJ2-3; D may match TRBD1 or TRBD2 (6 bases each). The CDR3 contains 15 residues. Germline values: CDR1 ENHRY, CDR2 SYGVKD. V shed 2 bases and J shed 3 bases, with 12 bases lying between them. CDR3 bases: TGTGCCATCAGTGAGAAGGGGGGCGCGACAGATACGCAGTATTTT. Residues: CAISEKGGATDTQYF.

The CDR3 DNA reads TGTGCCAGCAGTGGGCCACTCGGCTACACCTTC. Protein sequence: CASSGPLGYTF. This rearrangement joins TRBV12-3 or TRBV12-4 to TRBJ1-2; D is undetermined. The CDR3 spans 11 residues. Trimming removed 5 bases at V and 8 bases at J, with 9 bases between.

The chain joins TRBV10-2 to TRBJ2-5; TRBD1 matches 10 bases. CDR3 length: 13 residues. Germline CDR1 reads WSHSY; CDR2 reads SAAADI. V gave up 8 bases and J gave up 2 bases; unmatched junction bases: 2. The CDR3 nucleotides read TGCGCCAGCGGGACAGGGGTTCAAGAGACCCAGTACTTC. Translating gives CASGTGVQETQYF.

V is TRBV6-6 and J is TRBJ2-5; 8 positions agree with TRBD1. This CDR3 is 13 amino acids long. V lost 6 bases to trimming and J lost 6 bases; unmatched junction nucleotides: 6. Germline V gene sequence: CDR1 MNHNY, CDR2 SVGAGI (reference sequence). The CDR3, as DNA: TGTGCCAGCAGCCACCCAGGGGGCAAGACCCAGTACTTC. It encodes CASSHPGGKTQYF.

This clone was seen only a few times. The V and J genes are TRBV5-4 and TRBJ2-7; no clear D. The CDR3 has 12 residues. Per the germline V gene, CDR1 is SGHNT and CDR2 is YYREEE (reference sequence). Trimming removed 4 bases at V and 2 bases at J, with 7 bases between. CDR3: CASSIGPYEQYF. The DNA of the CDR3 is TGTGCCAGCAGCATCGGACCCTACGAGCAGTACTTC.

J is TRBJ2-3 and V is TRBV5-4; 7 nucleotides agree with TRBD2. This CDR3 spans 14 amino acids. V shed 4 bases, J shed 5 bases, and the junction held 7 bases outside the gene matches. Germline V gives CDR1 SGHNT, CDR2 YYREEE (reference sequence). The CDR3 loop reads CASSRRSGIDTQYF. For the CDR3, the DNA is TGTGCCAGCAGCCGACGAAGCGGGATAGATACGCAGTATTTT. The variable domain in full, with the rest retrieved from reference TRBV5-4 and TRBJ2-3, is ETGVTQSPTHLIKTRGQQVTLRCSSQSGHNTVSWYQQALGQGPQFIFQYYREEENGRGNFPPRFSGLQFPNYSSELNVNALELDDSALYLCASSRRSGIDTQYFGPGTRLTVL.

The count of this clone is one. This chain links TRBV28 with TRBJ2-2; D unclear. The length of the CDR3 is 13 residues. Trimming removed 7 bases from V and 7 bases from J, with 13 bases in between. Germline V gene lookup returns CDR1 MDHEN and CDR2 SYDVKM. CDR3 sequence: CASKDQFGGELFF. CDR3 DNA sequence: TGTGCCAGCAAGGACCAGTTTGGCGGGGAGCTGTTTTTT.

The chain uses TRBV5-5 and TRBJ1-6, with TRBD1 as a possible D gene (6 bases). This CDR3 region has 14 residues. The germline CDR1 and CDR2 sequences are SGHKS and YYEKEE (reference sequence). Trimming left V 0 bases short and J 7 bases short, with 8 bases between. CDR3 sequence (DNA): TGTGCCAGCAGCTTGGGGACAGCAAATTCACCCCTCCACTTT. Its translation: CASSLGTANSPLHF.

The chain joins TRBV6-6 to TRBJ1-5, with a tentative D call TRBD1 (6 bases). This CDR3 contains 15 residues. CDR1 and CDR2 (germline): MNHNY, SVGAGI (reference sequence). V shed 3 bases and J shed 7 bases, with 16 bases lying between them. This CDR3 reads CASSYSPGQGQPQHF. The CDR3 DNA follows: TGTGCCAGCAGTTATAGTCCGGGACAAGGGCAGCCCCAGCATTTT.

The V and J genes are TRBV5-1 and TRBJ2-5, with TRBD2 matching 8 bases. V was pared by 5 bases and J by 5 bases, with 14 bases of the junction left unmatched. This CDR3 is 16 amino acids long. Germline CDR1 reads SGHRS; CDR2 reads YFSETQ. In nucleotides, the CDR3 is TGCGCCAGCAGACTTACTAGCGGCCCTACCCTGGAGACCCAGTACTTC. It specifies CASRLTSGPTLETQYF.

V gene TRBV5-1 combines with J gene TRBJ1-2; 7 nucleotides agree with TRBD1. The CDR3 loop spans 14 amino acids. Germline V gene sequence: CDR1 SGHRS, CDR2 YFSETQ. Trimming cost V 0 bases and J 7 bases; bases outside gene matches: 6. The DNA of the CDR3 is TGCGCCAGCAGCTTGGAAGGGGGCCTAGGTGGCTACACCTTC. Protein sequence: CASSLEGGLGGYTF.